This T cell receptor beta chain was captured in a study of type 1 regulatory T cells. Across the whole study: An in vitro protocol generated T-allo10, a Tr1-enriched, alloantigen-specific CD4 T cell product.

Of note for this clonotype: What it binds is not known.

General study findings and limits: Compared with non-type 1 regulatory T cells, type 1 regulatory T cells showed a more restricted TCR repertoire.

One entry per CDR3 protein results from TCRdb running MiXCR on the reads. The sample lists 70,000 or so distinct CDR3 sequences; under 25% were seen once. CDR1 and CDR2 from the germline V gene are SGHRS and YFSETQ. This CDR3 has 15 amino acids. Germline trimming cut 3 bases from V and 1 base from J; bases unmatched to any gene: 5. The clonotype originates from a human donor in good health. Material for sequencing was cultured type 1 regulatory T (Tr1) cells, either the whole culture or a sorted fraction (not recorded which). This chain joins TRBV5-1 and TRBJ1-1; 8 bases agree with TRBD1. The CDR3 DNA is TGCGCCAGCAGCTCGGGACAGGTGGGGAACACTGAAGCTTTCTTT. Translation: CASSSGQVGNTEAFF.